This T cell receptor beta chain was retrieved from a study of beta chain features in type 1 diabetes. Study background: Analysis included under 120,000,000 sorted cells drawn from all samples.

What was sequenced were expressed TCRB transcripts, since all of the isolated RNA had been reverse transcribed. Deep immunoSEQ sequencing covered naive, central memory and regulatory T cell samples. Using immunoSEQ multiplex PCR, the repertoire was profiled, and TCRdb retains in-frame clones only, with some absent. The table lists about 900,000 clones, around a sixth of them singletons. This clone was seen a few times. Its antigen is undetermined. Broader study findings: When VDJ junctions were examined, type 1 diabetes patients showed fewer insertions and more deletions. Equally in patients and controls, PCR might preferentially amplify shorter templates.

Sequences were obtained from naive CD4+ T cells from blood. This TCR was sampled from a woman aged 18 to 35 in good health.

CDR3 nucleotide sequence: TGTGCCAGCAGCAGCATGGGACAGAACCAAGAGACCCAGTACTTC. Translating it yields CASSSMGQNQETQYF. This chain joins TRBV7-2 and TRBJ2-5; 7 bases map to TRBD1. This CDR3 spans 15 amino acids. Germline loops: CDR1 SGHTA, CDR2 FQGNSA. Losses at the gene ends were 5 bases for V and 0 bases for J; bases not matched to a gene: 6.